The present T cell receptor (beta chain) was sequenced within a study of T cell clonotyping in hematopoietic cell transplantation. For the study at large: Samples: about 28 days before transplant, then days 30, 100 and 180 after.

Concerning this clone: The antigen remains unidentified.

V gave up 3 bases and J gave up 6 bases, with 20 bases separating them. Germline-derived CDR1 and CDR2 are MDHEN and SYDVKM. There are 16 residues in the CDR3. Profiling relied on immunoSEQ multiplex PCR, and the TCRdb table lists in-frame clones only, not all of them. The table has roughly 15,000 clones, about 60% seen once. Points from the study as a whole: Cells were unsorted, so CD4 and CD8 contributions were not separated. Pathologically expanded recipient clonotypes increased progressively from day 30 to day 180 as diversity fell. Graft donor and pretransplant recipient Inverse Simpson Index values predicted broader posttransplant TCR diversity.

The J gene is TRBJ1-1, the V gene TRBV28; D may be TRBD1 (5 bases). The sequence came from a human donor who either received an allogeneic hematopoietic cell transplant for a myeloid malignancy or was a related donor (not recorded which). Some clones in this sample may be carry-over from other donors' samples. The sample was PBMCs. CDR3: CASSFTLAGLKAEAFF. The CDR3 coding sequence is TGTGCCAGCAGTTTTACCCTCGCGGGGCTGAAGGCTGAAGCTTTCTTT.